These T cell receptor beta chains were read from a single sample in a study of human T cells and chemical hapten exposure. TCRdb processed the RACE reads anew with MiXCR; each CDR3 protein has one entry. The profile shows approximately 89,000 distinct CDR3 sequences, about 6.6% of them singletons. The sequences come from whole blood, collected in connection with sensitization to the hapten diphenylcyclopropenone (DPC). The receptor source for this set is a woman between 25 and 40 years old with alopecia areata. Some clones in this sample may be carry-over from other donors' samples. Both conserved end residues are part of each CDR3. A D gene is named only where the DNA matches it firmly. Part of the rows lack a size; the others show once, few, many or a class for expanded clones.

CDR3 DNA: TGTGCCAGCAGTGAACCAACAGGGATTTATGAAAAACTGTTTTTT
CDR3 protein: CASSEPTGIYEKLFF
J gene: TRBJ1-4
D gene: .
clone size: .
V gene: TRBV2

CDR3 DNA: TGCAGTGCTAGAGATCACATCCCCCAACAGGGGGTACGAGCTTTCTTT
CDR3 protein: CSARDHIPQQGVRAFF
J gene: TRBJ1-1
D gene: TRBD1
clone size: many
V gene: TRBV20-1

CDR3 DNA: TGCAGCGTTGAAGATCTTAGGTTCACTGAAGCTTTCTTT
CDR3 protein: CSVEDLRFTEAFF
J gene: TRBJ1-1
D gene: .
clone size: many
V gene: TRBV29-1

CDR3 DNA: TGTGCCAGTAGTATAGTTACAGGGGGCCGCAATCAGCCCCAGCATTTT
CDR3 protein: CASSIVTGGRNQPQHF
J gene: TRBJ1-5
D gene: TRBD1
clone size: many
V gene: TRBV19

CDR3 DNA: TGTGCCAGCAGCTTGGTCTTAGTCGGCCAAGCTTTCTTT
CDR3 protein: CASSLVLVGQAFF
J gene: TRBJ1-1
D gene: .
clone size: .
V gene: TRBV5-6

CDR3 DNA: TGCGCCAGCAGCCTCCCACGGACAGGGGGCCGAACTTCTGGGGCCAACGTCCTGACTTTC
CDR3 protein: CASSLPRTGGRTSGANVLTF
J gene: TRBJ2-6
D gene: TRBD1
clone size: few
V gene: TRBV5-1

CDR3 DNA: TGTGCCAGCAGTGCTGGACAGGTCCGCAATCAGCCCCAGCATTTT
CDR3 protein: CASSAGQVRNQPQHF
J gene: TRBJ1-5
D gene: TRBD1
clone size: .
V gene: TRBV6-5

CDR3 DNA: TGTGCCAGCAGTTACTCGGCAGCGGGGGGGACTTCCAATGAGCAGTTCTTC
CDR3 protein: CASSYSAAGGTSNEQFF
J gene: TRBJ2-1
D gene: TRBD2
clone size: many
V gene: TRBV6-2/TRBV6-3

CDR3 DNA: TGCGCCAGCAGTCAATCGGGACAGGGTCAGCCCCAGCATTTT
CDR3 protein: CASSQSGQGQPQHF
J gene: TRBJ1-5
D gene: TRBD1
clone size: many
V gene: TRBV23-1

CDR3 DNA: TGTGCCAGCAGCTTGTCTAGCGGATACAATGAGCAGTTCTTC
CDR3 protein: CASSLSSGYNEQFF
J gene: TRBJ2-1
D gene: TRBD2
clone size: .
V gene: TRBV7-9

CDR3 DNA: TGTGCCAGCAGTGATAGGTCGGTCCACTTT
CDR3 protein: CASSDRSVHF
J gene: TRBJ1-6
D gene: .
clone size: few
V gene: TRBV6-1

CDR3 DNA: TGTGCCGTTCACCTTCGGGAAAATAATTCACCCCTCCACTTT
CDR3 protein: CAVHLRENNSPLHF
J gene: TRBJ1-6
D gene: .
clone size: few
V gene: TRBV3-1

CDR3 DNA: TGTGCCAGCAGTACCGGGACAGCAGATTCACCCCTCCACTTT
CDR3 protein: CASSTGTADSPLHF
J gene: TRBJ1-6
D gene: TRBD1
clone size: many
V gene: TRBV2

CDR3 DNA: TGCGCCAGCAGCCGGACAGTTGGCAATCAGCCCCAGCATTTT
CDR3 protein: CASSRTVGNQPQHF
J gene: TRBJ1-5
D gene: .
clone size: few
V gene: TRBV5-1

CDR3 DNA: TGCAGTGCAGGACTAGCGGGGGGCCATGGCACAGATACGCAGTATTTT
CDR3 protein: CSAGLAGGHGTDTQYF
J gene: TRBJ2-3
D gene: TRBD2
clone size: many
V gene: TRBV20-1

CDR3 DNA: TGTGCCAGCAGCCGCTCCGCAGATACGCAGTATTTT
CDR3 protein: CASSRSADTQYF
J gene: TRBJ2-3
D gene: .
clone size: many
V gene: TRBV6-2/TRBV6-3

CDR3 DNA: TGTGCCAGCAGTTTATCGGTCGGGGGCCGGGGAGAAGCTTTCTTT
CDR3 protein: CASSLSVGGRGEAFF
J gene: TRBJ1-1
D gene: .
clone size: few
V gene: TRBV27

CDR3 DNA: TGCAGTGCTAGAGATCCGCGACAGGGGGGTAATTCACCCCTCCACTTT
CDR3 protein: CSARDPRQGGNSPLHF
J gene: TRBJ1-6
D gene: TRBD1
clone size: many
V gene: TRBV20-1

CDR3 DNA: TGCGCCAGCAGCTTGTGGGACAAAAAAGAGACCCAGTACTTC
CDR3 protein: CASSLWDKKETQYF
J gene: TRBJ2-5
D gene: .
clone size: many
V gene: TRBV5-1

CDR3 DNA: TGTGCCAGCAGCCAGTCCTCGGATTACACTGAAGCTTTCTTT
CDR3 protein: CASSQSSDYTEAFF
J gene: TRBJ1-1
D gene: .
clone size: many
V gene: TRBV7-2

CDR3 DNA: TGTGCCAGCAGCTTGCAGGTGTCGGATTCACCCCTCCACTTT
CDR3 protein: CASSLQVSDSPLHF
J gene: TRBJ1-6
D gene: .
clone size: many
V gene: TRBV5-5

CDR3 DNA: TGTGCCAGCAGCCCACGGGACAGGGCGGTGAACACTGAAGCTTTCTTT
CDR3 protein: CASSPRDRAVNTEAFF
J gene: TRBJ1-1
D gene: TRBD1
clone size: few
V gene: TRBV11-1

CDR3 DNA: TGCGCCAGCAGCCAAATTTACAGCGTTCGTGCTGGAAACACCATATATTTT
CDR3 protein: CASSQIYSVRAGNTIYF
J gene: TRBJ1-3
D gene: .
clone size: .
V gene: TRBV5-1

CDR3 DNA: TGTGCCACCAGACAGGGGCCTGAGCAGTACTTC
CDR3 protein: CATRQGPEQYF
J gene: TRBJ2-7
D gene: TRBD1
clone size: .
V gene: TRBV6-2/TRBV6-3

CDR3 DNA: TGCAGCGTTGACGCGGATAACTACGAGCAGTACTTC
CDR3 protein: CSVDADNYEQYF
J gene: TRBJ2-7
D gene: .
clone size: many
V gene: TRBV29-1

CDR3 DNA: TGTGCCACTCGAGGGGCAACTAATGAAAAACTGTTTTTT
CDR3 protein: CATRGATNEKLFF
J gene: TRBJ1-4
D gene: .
clone size: many
V gene: TRBV6-5

CDR3 DNA: TGCGCCAGCAGCCCCGAGGGACAGAATCAGCCCCAGCATTTT
CDR3 protein: CASSPEGQNQPQHF
J gene: TRBJ1-5
D gene: TRBD1
clone size: many
V gene: TRBV5-1

CDR3 DNA: TGTGCCAGCAAATATGGACCTAACTATGGCTACACCTTC
CDR3 protein: CASKYGPNYGYTF
J gene: TRBJ1-2
D gene: .
clone size: many
V gene: TRBV27

CDR3 DNA: TGTGCCAGCAGCGGAGGGACAGGAACCTCCTACGAGCAGTACTTC
CDR3 protein: CASSGGTGTSYEQYF
J gene: TRBJ2-7
D gene: TRBD1
clone size: many
V gene: TRBV9

CDR3 DNA: TGTGCCAGCAGCCGACCCTCCTACGAGCAGTACTTC
CDR3 protein: CASSRPSYEQYF
J gene: TRBJ2-7
D gene: .
clone size: many
V gene: TRBV7-2

CDR3 DNA: TGTGCCAGCAGCCCCCGGACAGGGGAAGCCCCAGCAACTAATGAAAAACTGTTTTTT
CDR3 protein: CASSPRTGEAPATNEKLFF
J gene: TRBJ1-4
D gene: TRBD1
clone size: .
V gene: TRBV11-2

CDR3 DNA: TGTGCCAGCAGTGAAGCACCGGGAGACACTGAAGCTTTCTTT
CDR3 protein: CASSEAPGDTEAFF
J gene: TRBJ1-1
D gene: .
clone size: many
V gene: TRBV6-1

CDR3 DNA: TGTGCCAGCAGTTTAATATCTGGTCCAAAGCCCTACGAGCAGTACTTC
CDR3 protein: CASSLISGPKPYEQYF
J gene: TRBJ2-7
D gene: .
clone size: few
V gene: TRBV28

CDR3 DNA: TGTGCCAGCTCTCCCGGGACATTGGGGCTCAATGAGCAGTTCTTC
CDR3 protein: CASSPGTLGLNEQFF
J gene: TRBJ2-1
D gene: .
clone size: many
V gene: TRBV18

CDR3 DNA: TGTGCCAGCAGCGTATACAAGAACACTGAAGCTTTCTTT
CDR3 protein: CASSVYKNTEAFF
J gene: TRBJ1-1
D gene: .
clone size: many
V gene: TRBV7-3

CDR3 DNA: TGCGCCAGCAGCTTGGCTTGGACTAGCGCCACAGAGACCCAGTACTTC
CDR3 protein: CASSLAWTSATETQYF
J gene: TRBJ2-5
D gene: TRBD2
clone size: many
V gene: TRBV5-1

CDR3 DNA: TGCGCCAGCAGCTTGGCGACAGGGGGCGCAGAGGATGGCTACACCTTC
CDR3 protein: CASSLATGGAEDGYTF
J gene: TRBJ1-2
D gene: TRBD1
clone size: few
V gene: TRBV5-1

CDR3 DNA: TGTGCCAGCAGCTATACAGGGGGAGGCACTGAAGCTTTCTTT
CDR3 protein: CASSYTGGGTEAFF
J gene: TRBJ1-1
D gene: TRBD1
clone size: .
V gene: TRBV12-3/TRBV12-4

CDR3 DNA: TGTGCCAGCACCAACGACAGGGGCAATAACTATGGCTACACCTTC
CDR3 protein: CASTNDRGNNYGYTF
J gene: TRBJ1-2
D gene: TRBD1
clone size: few
V gene: TRBV11-2

CDR3 DNA: TGTGCCACCAGCGATCTACGAGACAGGGGTGGGGAAAAACTGTTTTTT
CDR3 protein: CATSDLRDRGGEKLFF
J gene: TRBJ1-4
D gene: TRBD1
clone size: many
V gene: TRBV7-2

CDR3 DNA: TGCAGCGTTGGAGTCATCTTCGGGGGGGCAGGAGATACGCAGTATTTT
CDR3 protein: CSVGVIFGGAGDTQYF
J gene: TRBJ2-3
D gene: TRBD2
clone size: many
V gene: TRBV29-1

CDR3 DNA: TGTGCCAGCAGCGACCGCTACGAGCAGTACTTC
CDR3 protein: CASSDRYEQYF
J gene: TRBJ2-7
D gene: .
clone size: .
V gene: TRBV7-8

CDR3 DNA: TGTGCCATCCAGGTGGGCTACGAGCAGTACTTC
CDR3 protein: CAIQVGYEQYF
J gene: TRBJ2-7
D gene: .
clone size: many
V gene: TRBV10-3

CDR3 DNA: TGTGCCAGCAGTGAAAGTCCAGGGAGTACTGAAGCTTTCTTT
CDR3 protein: CASSESPGSTEAFF
J gene: TRBJ1-1
D gene: .
clone size: many
V gene: TRBV6-1

CDR3 DNA: TGTGCCAGCAGCCCTAGGGGGGTCTCTGGAAACACCATATATTTT
CDR3 protein: CASSPRGVSGNTIYF
J gene: TRBJ1-3
D gene: .
clone size: .
V gene: TRBV3-1

CDR3 DNA: TGTGCCAGCTCACCACCTACCAGATATGGCTACACCTTC
CDR3 protein: CASSPPTRYGYTF
J gene: TRBJ1-2
D gene: .
clone size: .
V gene: TRBV18

CDR3 DNA: TGCAGCGTTGCTGGGTGGCAAGAGACCCAGTACTTC
CDR3 protein: CSVAGWQETQYF
J gene: TRBJ2-5
D gene: .
clone size: many
V gene: TRBV29-1

CDR3 DNA: TGTGCCAGCAGCTCTCGCCCTGGAAACACCATATATTTT
CDR3 protein: CASSSRPGNTIYF
J gene: TRBJ1-3
D gene: .
clone size: many
V gene: TRBV7-9

CDR3 DNA: TGTGCCAGCAGTAAATGGGGGACCTCGAACACTGAAGCTTTCTTT
CDR3 protein: CASSKWGTSNTEAFF
J gene: TRBJ1-1
D gene: .
clone size: many
V gene: TRBV6-1

CDR3 DNA: TGTGCCAGCAGCTCCAGAGTCTGGCAGTTCTTC
CDR3 protein: CASSSRVWQFF
J gene: TRBJ2-1
D gene: .
clone size: many
V gene: TRBV14

CDR3 DNA: TGTGCCAGCAGTTTAAGGGAGGGGAATCAGCCCCAGCATTTT
CDR3 protein: CASSLREGNQPQHF
J gene: TRBJ1-5
D gene: .
clone size: many
V gene: TRBV12-3/TRBV12-4

CDR3 DNA: TGCGCCAGCAGCTTACTCGATAGCGGGTCCTACAATGAGCAGTTCTTC
CDR3 protein: CASSLLDSGSYNEQFF
J gene: TRBJ2-1
D gene: TRBD2
clone size: .
V gene: TRBV5-1

CDR3 DNA: TGCGCCAGCAGCCAAGTCAGGGATACGCAGTATTTT
CDR3 protein: CASSQVRDTQYF
J gene: TRBJ2-3
D gene: .
clone size: many
V gene: TRBV4-1

CDR3 DNA: TGTGCCAGCAGCTTAGCTGTAGGGTCCCGCACTGAAGCTTTCTTT
CDR3 protein: CASSLAVGSRTEAFF
J gene: TRBJ1-1
D gene: .
clone size: .
V gene: TRBV7-8

CDR3 DNA: TGTGCCAGCAGCTCCAATAGCAATCAGCCCCAGCATTTT
CDR3 protein: CASSSNSNQPQHF
J gene: TRBJ1-5
D gene: .
clone size: few
V gene: TRBV11-2

CDR3 DNA: TGCAGTGCTAGAGACACAGGGATCTATGGCTACACCTTC
CDR3 protein: CSARDTGIYGYTF
J gene: TRBJ1-2
D gene: .
clone size: few
V gene: TRBV20-1

CDR3 DNA: TGTGCCAGCAGCTTTACACCAAACACTGAAGCTTTCTTT
CDR3 protein: CASSFTPNTEAFF
J gene: TRBJ1-1
D gene: .
clone size: many
V gene: TRBV7-9

CDR3 DNA: TGTGCTAGCAGCCGCGGACTAGTTCCCAATGAGCAGTTCTTC
CDR3 protein: CASSRGLVPNEQFF
J gene: TRBJ2-1
D gene: TRBD2
clone size: .
V gene: TRBV7-7